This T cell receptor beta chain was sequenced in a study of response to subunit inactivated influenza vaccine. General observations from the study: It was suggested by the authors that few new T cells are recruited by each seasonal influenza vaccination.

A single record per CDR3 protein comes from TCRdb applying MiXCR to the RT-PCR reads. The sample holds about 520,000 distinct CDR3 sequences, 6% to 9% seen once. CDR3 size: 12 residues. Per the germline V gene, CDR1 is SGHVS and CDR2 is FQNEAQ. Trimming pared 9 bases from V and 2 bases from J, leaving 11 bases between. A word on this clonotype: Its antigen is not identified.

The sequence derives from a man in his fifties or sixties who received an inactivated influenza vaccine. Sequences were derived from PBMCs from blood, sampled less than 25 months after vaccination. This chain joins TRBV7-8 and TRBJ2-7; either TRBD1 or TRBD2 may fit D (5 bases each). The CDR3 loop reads CASRGDPYEQYF. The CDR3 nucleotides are TGTGCCAGTAGAGGGGACCCCTACGAGCAGTACTTC.